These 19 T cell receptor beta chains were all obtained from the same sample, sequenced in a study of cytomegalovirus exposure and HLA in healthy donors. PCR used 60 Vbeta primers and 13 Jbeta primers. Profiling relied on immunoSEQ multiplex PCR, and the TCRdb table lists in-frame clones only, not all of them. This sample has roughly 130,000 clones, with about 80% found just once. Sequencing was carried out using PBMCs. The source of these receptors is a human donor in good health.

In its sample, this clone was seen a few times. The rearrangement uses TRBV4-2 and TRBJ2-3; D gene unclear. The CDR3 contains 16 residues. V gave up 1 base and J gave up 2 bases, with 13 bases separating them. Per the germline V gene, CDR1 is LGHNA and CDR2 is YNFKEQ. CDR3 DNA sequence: TGTGCCAGCAGCCAAGGGCTTGCAAATCCCACAGATACGCAGTATTTT. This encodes CASSQGLANPTDTQYF.

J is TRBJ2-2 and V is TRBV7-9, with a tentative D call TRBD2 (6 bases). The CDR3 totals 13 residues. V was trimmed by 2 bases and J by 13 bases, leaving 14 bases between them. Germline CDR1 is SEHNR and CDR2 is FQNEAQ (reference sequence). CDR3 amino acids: CASSLNEREVLFF. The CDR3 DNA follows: TGTGCCAGCAGCTTAAATGAGAGGGAGGTGCTGTTTTTT.

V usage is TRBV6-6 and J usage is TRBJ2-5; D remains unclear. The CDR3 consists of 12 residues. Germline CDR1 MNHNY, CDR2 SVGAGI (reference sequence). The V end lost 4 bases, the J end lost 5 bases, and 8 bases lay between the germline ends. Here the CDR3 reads CASSSSPETQYF. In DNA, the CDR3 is TGTGCCAGCAGTTCCTCCCCTGAGACCCAGTACTTC.

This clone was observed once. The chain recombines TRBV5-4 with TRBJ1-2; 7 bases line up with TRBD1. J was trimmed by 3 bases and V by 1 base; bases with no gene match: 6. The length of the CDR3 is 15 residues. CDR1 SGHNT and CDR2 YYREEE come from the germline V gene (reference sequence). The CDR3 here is CASSLYGTDHYGYTF. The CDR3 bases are TGTGCCAGCAGCTTGTACGGGACAGACCACTATGGCTACACCTTC.

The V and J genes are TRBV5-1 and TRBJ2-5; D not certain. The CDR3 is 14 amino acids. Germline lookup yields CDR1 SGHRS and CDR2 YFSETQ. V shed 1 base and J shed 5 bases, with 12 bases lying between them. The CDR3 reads CASSLSLGEETQYF. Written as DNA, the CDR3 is TGCGCCAGCAGCTTGTCCTTGGGCGAGGAGACCCAGTACTTC.

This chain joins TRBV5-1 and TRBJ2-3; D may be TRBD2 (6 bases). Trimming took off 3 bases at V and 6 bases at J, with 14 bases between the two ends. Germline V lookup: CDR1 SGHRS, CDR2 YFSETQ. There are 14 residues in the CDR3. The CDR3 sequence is CASSSGLPWDTQYF. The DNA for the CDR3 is TGCGCCAGCAGCTCGGGACTCCCCTGGGATACGCAGTATTTT. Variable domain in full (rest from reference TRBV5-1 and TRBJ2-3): KAGVTQTPRYLIKTRGQQVTLSCSPISGHRSVSWYQQTPGQGLQFLFEYFSETQRNKGNFPGRFSGRQFSNSRSEMNVSTLELGDSALYLCASSSGLPWDTQYFGPGTRLTVL.

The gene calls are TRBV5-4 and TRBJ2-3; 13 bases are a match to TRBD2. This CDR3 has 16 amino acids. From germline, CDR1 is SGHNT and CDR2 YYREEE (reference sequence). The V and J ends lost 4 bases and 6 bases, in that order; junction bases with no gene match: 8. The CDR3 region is CASSRGLAGVPDTQYF. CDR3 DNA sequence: TGTGCCAGCAGCCGCGGACTAGCGGGGGTACCGGATACGCAGTATTTT. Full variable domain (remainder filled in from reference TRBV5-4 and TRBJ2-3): ETGVTQSPTHLIKTRGQQVTLRCSSQSGHNTVSWYQQALGQGPQFIFQYYREEENGRGNFPPRFSGLQFPNYSSELNVNALELDDSALYLCASSRGLAGVPDTQYFGPGTRLTVL.

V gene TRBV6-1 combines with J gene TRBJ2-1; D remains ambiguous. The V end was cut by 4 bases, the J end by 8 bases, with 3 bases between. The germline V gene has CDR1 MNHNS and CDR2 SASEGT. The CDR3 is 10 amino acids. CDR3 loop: CASSVYEQFF. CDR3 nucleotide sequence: TGTGCCAGCAGTGTATATGAGCAGTTCTTC.

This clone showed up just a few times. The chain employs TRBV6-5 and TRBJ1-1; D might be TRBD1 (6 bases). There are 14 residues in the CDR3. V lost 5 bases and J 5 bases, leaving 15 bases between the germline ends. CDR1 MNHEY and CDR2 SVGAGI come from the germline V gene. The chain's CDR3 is CASSPTGFGTEAFF. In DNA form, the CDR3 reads TGTGCCAGCAGTCCAACAGGGTTTGGGACTGAAGCTTTCTTT.

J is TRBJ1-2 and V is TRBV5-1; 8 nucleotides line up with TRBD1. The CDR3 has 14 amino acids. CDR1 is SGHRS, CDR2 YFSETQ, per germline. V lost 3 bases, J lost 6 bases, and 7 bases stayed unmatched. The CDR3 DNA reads TGCGCCAGCAGCTCAGGGGGCCCCAACAATGGCTACACCTTC. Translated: CASSSGGPNNGYTF.

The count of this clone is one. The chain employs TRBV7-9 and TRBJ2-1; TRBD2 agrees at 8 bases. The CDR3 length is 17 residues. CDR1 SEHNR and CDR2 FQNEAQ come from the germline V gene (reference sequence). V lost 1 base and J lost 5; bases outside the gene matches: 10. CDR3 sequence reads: CASSLDLGRGDHNEQFF. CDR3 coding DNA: TGTGCCAGCAGCTTAGATCTGGGGCGGGGGGACCACAATGAGCAGTTCTTC.

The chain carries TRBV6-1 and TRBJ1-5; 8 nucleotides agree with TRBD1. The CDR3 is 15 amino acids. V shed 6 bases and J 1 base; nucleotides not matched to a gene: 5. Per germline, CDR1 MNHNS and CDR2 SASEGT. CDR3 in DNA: TGTGCCAGCAGGCAGGGGGCGGTGAGCAATCAGCCCCAGCATTTT. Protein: CASRQGAVSNQPQHF.

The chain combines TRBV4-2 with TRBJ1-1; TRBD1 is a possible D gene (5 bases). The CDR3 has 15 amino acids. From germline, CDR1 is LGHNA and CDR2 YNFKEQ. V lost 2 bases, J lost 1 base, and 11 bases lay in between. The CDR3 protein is CASSQIPGGNTEAFF. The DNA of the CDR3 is TGTGCCAGCAGCCAAATCCCCGGGGGGAACACTGAAGCTTTCTTT.

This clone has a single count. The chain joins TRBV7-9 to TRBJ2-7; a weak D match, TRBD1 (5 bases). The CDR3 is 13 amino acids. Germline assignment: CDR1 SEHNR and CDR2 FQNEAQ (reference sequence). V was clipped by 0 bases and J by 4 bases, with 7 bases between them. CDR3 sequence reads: CASSLAQGYEQYF. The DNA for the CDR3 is TGTGCCAGCAGCTTAGCGCAGGGATACGAGCAGTACTTC.

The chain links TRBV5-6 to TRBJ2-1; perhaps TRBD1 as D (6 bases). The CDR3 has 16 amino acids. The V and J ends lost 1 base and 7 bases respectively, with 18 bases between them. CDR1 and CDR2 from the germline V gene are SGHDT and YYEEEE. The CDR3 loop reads CASSLSDRSETNEQFF. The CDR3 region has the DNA TGTGCCAGCAGCTTGAGCGACAGGTCCGAAACAAATGAGCAGTTCTTC.

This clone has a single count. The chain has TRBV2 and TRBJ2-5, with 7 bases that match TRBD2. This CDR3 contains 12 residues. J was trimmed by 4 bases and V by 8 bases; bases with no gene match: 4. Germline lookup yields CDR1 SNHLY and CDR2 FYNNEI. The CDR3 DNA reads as TGTGCCAGCGGGGGGGTAGGAGAGACCCAGTACTTC. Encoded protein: CASGGVGETQYF. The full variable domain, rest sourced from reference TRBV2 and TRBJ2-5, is EPEVTQTPSHQVTQMGQEVILRCVPISNHLYFYWYRQILGQKVEFLVSFYNNEISEKSEIFDDQFSVERPDGSNFTLKIRSTKLEDSAMYFCASGGVGETQYFGPGTRLLVL.

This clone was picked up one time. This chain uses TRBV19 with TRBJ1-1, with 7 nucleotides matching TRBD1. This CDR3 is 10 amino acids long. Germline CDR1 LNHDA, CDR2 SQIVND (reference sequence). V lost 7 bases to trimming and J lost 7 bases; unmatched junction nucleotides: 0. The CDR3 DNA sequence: TGTGCCAGTACAGGGGGTGAAGCTTTCTTT. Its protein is CASTGGEAFF.

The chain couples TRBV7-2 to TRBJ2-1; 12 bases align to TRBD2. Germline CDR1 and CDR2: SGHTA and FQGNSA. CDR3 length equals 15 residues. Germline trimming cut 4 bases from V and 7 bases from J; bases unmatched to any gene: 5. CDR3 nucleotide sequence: TGTGCCAGCAGCTCCTTTCTAGCGGGGGGGAATGAGCAGTTCTTC. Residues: CASSSFLAGGNEQFF.

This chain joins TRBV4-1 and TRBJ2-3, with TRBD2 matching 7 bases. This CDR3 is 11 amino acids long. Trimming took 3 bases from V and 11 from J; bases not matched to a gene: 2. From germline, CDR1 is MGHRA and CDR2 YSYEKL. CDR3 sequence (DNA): TGCGCCAGCAGCCAGGGGGGGTTGCAGTATTTT. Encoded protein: CASSQGGLQYF.